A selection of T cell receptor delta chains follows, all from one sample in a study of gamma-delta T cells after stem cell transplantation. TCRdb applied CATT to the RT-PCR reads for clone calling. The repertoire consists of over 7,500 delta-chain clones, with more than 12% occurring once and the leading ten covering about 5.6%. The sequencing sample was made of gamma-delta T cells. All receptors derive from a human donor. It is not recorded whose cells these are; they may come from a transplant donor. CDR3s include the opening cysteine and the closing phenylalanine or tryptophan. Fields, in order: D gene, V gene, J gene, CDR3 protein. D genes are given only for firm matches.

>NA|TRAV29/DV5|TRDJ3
CSVLLCSKRAAITGASGGGSWDTRQMFF
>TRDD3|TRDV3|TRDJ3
CAFRYWGISWDTRQMFF
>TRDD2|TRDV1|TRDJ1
CALGVGLPMPWVCLIF
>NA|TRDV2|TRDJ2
CACDTGWGTAQLFF
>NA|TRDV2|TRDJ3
CACDTGDASSWDTRQMFF
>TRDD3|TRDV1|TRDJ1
CALGELSSGGSGTDKLIF
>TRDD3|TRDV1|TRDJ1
CALGERLYPYWGILGTDKLIF
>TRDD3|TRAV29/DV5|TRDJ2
CAATVLGDTLTAQLFF
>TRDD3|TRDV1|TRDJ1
CALGELWTHWGIPDKLIF
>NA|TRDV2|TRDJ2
CACDRVGGPSSALTAQLFF
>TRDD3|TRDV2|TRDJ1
CACDTSVLGDTRFLYTDKLIF
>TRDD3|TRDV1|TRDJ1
CALGELGFHRGIRTDKLIF
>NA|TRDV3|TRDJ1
CAFSGGPGKLIF
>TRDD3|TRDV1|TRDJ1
CALGSSFLPSARTGGIPGYTDKLIF
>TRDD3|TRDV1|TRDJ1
CALGELYACTCTGEPYTDKLIF
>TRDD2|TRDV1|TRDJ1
CALGARPSYRILADKLIF
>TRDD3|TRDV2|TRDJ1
CACDVVRRLGDTGTDKLIF
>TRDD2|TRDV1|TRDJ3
CALGTRPSSSSWDTRQMFF
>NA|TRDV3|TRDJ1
CAFPTGRYTSSDTDKLIF
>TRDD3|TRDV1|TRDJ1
CALGVFPSSGTGGYGGYTDKLIF
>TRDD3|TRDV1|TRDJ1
CALGGSRPFVQNWGKREDTDKLIF
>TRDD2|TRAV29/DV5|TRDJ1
CAASVPNFLQVSKLIF
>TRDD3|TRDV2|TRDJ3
CACDTYWGYLSWDTRQMFF
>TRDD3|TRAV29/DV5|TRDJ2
CAAMIPNWGPALTAQLFF
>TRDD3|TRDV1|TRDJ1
CALGERDGYWGIPYTDKLIF
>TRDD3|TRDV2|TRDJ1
CACDTRRRERGILGGYTDKLIF
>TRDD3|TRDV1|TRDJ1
CALGELFHPPGDIPDKLIF